Listed here is a single TCR beta chain. Antigen: not known. This entry is derived from a study of Ad26.COV2.S vaccination and SARS-CoV-2 variants. Background on the study: Dosing was one shot or two shots 56 days apart. Overall study results and limits: Non-spike TCR breadth did not differ much between vaccine and placebo recipients.

Sequencing was performed with immunoSEQ multiplex PCR; in TCRdb, only in-frame clones are kept and a portion is missing. The repertoire holds hundreds of thousands of clones, with about 93% as singletons. Losses at the gene ends were 3 bases for V and 2 bases for J; bases not matched to a gene: 14. Germline V CDR1 and CDR2: SGDLS, YYNGEE. This CDR3 has 20 amino acids. As to treatment: 15 to 20 received Ad26.COV2.S at low or high dose, single or two shots; about 5 received placebo; per-sample allocation not given. The samples date from day 63 after the first vaccine or placebo injection. V gene TRBV9 combines with J gene TRBJ2-3; 14 bases map to TRBD2. This clonotype originated in a person aged 18 to 65 who received the Ad26.COV2.S COVID-19 vaccine or a placebo. The sequencing here drew on peripheral blood, taken in a trial of Ad26.COV2.S vaccine versus placebo. The CDR3 DNA is TGTGCCAGCAGCGCGAGGGGGGGGACTAGCGGGAGTCGGGACACAGATACGCAGTATTTT. Amino acid sequence: CASSARGGTSGSRDTDTQYF.